This TCR beta chain was profiled in a study of T cell repertoires in cytomegalovirus infection. Background on the study: CMV epitopes, recently identified HLA-C-restricted and well-studied HLA-B-restricted, were used. Indicated by public TCR beta signatures were CMV infection and matching HLA type. General study findings and limits: Ex vivo responses were dominated by HLA-C-restricted CMV-specific TCR beta clonotypes. Based on cumulative public TCR beta family frequency, carriers of CMV plus the relevant HLA were identified.

On this clonotype: As yet, its antigen is unknown.

TCRdb itself ran the reads through MiXCR, one entry per CDR3 protein. The sample has about 500,000 distinct CDR3 sequences; more than 30% are singletons. Trimming took off 1 base at V and 3 bases at J, with 9 bases between the two ends. CDR3 length: 15 residues. CDR1 LNHDA and CDR2 SQIVND come from the germline V gene (reference sequence). The rearrangement uses TRBV19 and TRBJ1-4; D is unclear. The sample in question was cultured PBMCs, obtained from culture after CMV antigen stimulation. The clonotype comes from a human donor in good health (CMV status not recorded). Some clones in this sample may be carry-over from other donors' samples. CDR3 nucleotide sequence: TGTGCCAGTAGTATAGGCGGGAGAGCTAATGAAAAACTGTTTTTT. This codes for CASSIGGRANEKLFF.